Listed below are T cell receptor beta chains from one sample, sequenced in a study of siplizumab effects on memory and regulatory T cells. TCRdb's copy holds only in-frame clones and misses some; the assay was immunoSEQ multiplex PCR. Of some 100,000 clones in the sample, roughly 95% were seen once. The sample taken for sequencing was non-Treg CD4+ T cells sorted from blood. These receptors were collected from a human donor in good health. The CDR3 runs from the conserved cysteine through the conserved F or W. Each record gives: CDR3 protein, CDR3 DNA, V gene, D gene, clone size, J gene. D genes are given only for firm matches. Expanded clones get a size class; other rows say once, few or many, or leave the size out.

cdr3_aa: CASRGREYTEAFF
cdr3_nt: TGTGCCAGTAGGGGCAGGGAGTACACTGAAGCTTTCTTT
v_call: TRBV19
d_call: NA
clone_size: NA
j_call: TRBJ1-1

cdr3_aa: CASRLGQGSTEAFF
cdr3_nt: TGTGCCAGCAGATTGGGACAGGGGAGTACTGAAGCTTTCTTT
v_call: TRBV11-2
d_call: TRBD1
clone_size: NA
j_call: TRBJ1-1

cdr3_aa: CASSSGEGQPQHF
cdr3_nt: TGTGCCAGCAGCTCCGGGGAGGGCCAGCCCCAGCATTTT
v_call: TRBV5-4
d_call: NA
clone_size: NA
j_call: TRBJ1-5

cdr3_aa: CASSSDRGRYEQYF
cdr3_nt: TGTGCCAGCAGCTCGGACAGGGGGCGCTACGAGCAGTACTTC
v_call: TRBV7-2
d_call: TRBD1
clone_size: NA
j_call: TRBJ2-7

cdr3_aa: CAISDFPKSNQPQHF
cdr3_nt: TGTGCCATCAGTGATTTCCCCAAGAGCAATCAGCCCCAGCATTTT
v_call: TRBV10-3
d_call: NA
clone_size: NA
j_call: TRBJ1-5

cdr3_aa: CASSRGRGQETQYF
cdr3_nt: TGTGCCAGCAGCAGGGGACGGGGGCAAGAGACCCAGTACTTC
v_call: TRBV7-2
d_call: NA
clone_size: NA
j_call: TRBJ2-5

cdr3_aa: CASSSPGSEQYF
cdr3_nt: TGTGCCAGCAGCTCCCCTGGTTCGGAGCAGTACTTC
v_call: TRBV7-3
d_call: NA
clone_size: NA
j_call: TRBJ2-7

cdr3_aa: CESRPGTGGNNQPQHF
cdr3_nt: TGTGAATCCCGGCCCGGGACAGGGGGGAATAATCAGCCCCAGCATTTT
v_call: TRBV19
d_call: TRBD1
clone_size: few
j_call: TRBJ1-5

cdr3_aa: CASSLRRLPVEAFF
cdr3_nt: TGTGCCAGCAGCCTTAGGCGTTTGCCAGTTGAAGCTTTCTTT
v_call: TRBV7-3
d_call: NA
clone_size: NA
j_call: TRBJ1-1

cdr3_aa: CASSPGDRGNIQYF
cdr3_nt: TGTGCCAGCAGCCCTGGGGACAGGGGCAACATTCAGTACTTC
v_call: TRBV28
d_call: TRBD1
clone_size: NA
j_call: TRBJ2-4

cdr3_aa: CATRSPGGSYEQYF
cdr3_nt: TGCGCCACCCGAAGTCCTGGGGGCTCCTACGAGCAGTACTTC
v_call: TRBV5-1
d_call: NA
clone_size: NA
j_call: TRBJ2-7

cdr3_aa: CASGTGLYITDTQYF
cdr3_nt: TGTGCTAGTGGAACGGGACTGTACATCACAGATACGCAGTATTTT
v_call: TRBV12-5
d_call: NA
clone_size: NA
j_call: TRBJ2-3

cdr3_aa: CASSILGNDQPQHF
cdr3_nt: TGTGCCAGTAGTATCTTGGGTAATGATCAGCCCCAGCATTTT
v_call: TRBV19
d_call: NA
clone_size: NA
j_call: TRBJ1-5

cdr3_aa: CASSLMAGGLTDTQYF
cdr3_nt: TGTGCCAGCAGTTTAATGGCGGGGGGCCTCACAGATACGCAGTATTTT
v_call: TRBV28
d_call: TRBD2
clone_size: NA
j_call: TRBJ2-3

cdr3_aa: CASSSTPRGLRSEAFF
cdr3_nt: TGTGCCAGCAGCTCTACCCCTAGGGGCCTGCGGTCTGAAGCTTTCTTT
v_call: TRBV11-2
d_call: NA
clone_size: NA
j_call: TRBJ1-1

cdr3_aa: CASNSDWNTGELFF
cdr3_nt: TGTGCCAGCAACTCCGACTGGAACACCGGGGAGCTGTTTTTT
v_call: TRBV28
d_call: NA
clone_size: NA
j_call: TRBJ2-2

cdr3_aa: CASSDDREDQPQHF
cdr3_nt: TGTGCCAGCAGCGACGACAGAGAGGATCAGCCCCAGCATTTT
v_call: TRBV7-3
d_call: NA
clone_size: NA
j_call: TRBJ1-5

cdr3_aa: CASSFELRENIQYF
cdr3_nt: TGTGCCAGCAGCTTTGAGCTCCGGGAAAACATTCAGTACTTC
v_call: TRBV5-4
d_call: NA
clone_size: NA
j_call: TRBJ2-4

cdr3_aa: CASSPPGRGNTGELFF
cdr3_nt: TGTGCCAGCTCACCACCGGGCAGGGGGAACACCGGGGAGCTGTTTTTT
v_call: TRBV18
d_call: NA
clone_size: NA
j_call: TRBJ2-2

cdr3_aa: CASSLLEGYGYTF
cdr3_nt: TGTGCCAGCAGTCTTCTTGAGGGCTATGGCTACACCTTC
v_call: TRBV6-5
d_call: NA
clone_size: NA
j_call: TRBJ1-2

cdr3_aa: CASSLPSGIYEQYF
cdr3_nt: TGTGCCAGCAGCTTACCCAGTGGAATCTACGAGCAGTACTTC
v_call: TRBV11-2
d_call: NA
clone_size: NA
j_call: TRBJ2-7

cdr3_aa: CASSLGLTGNTIYF
cdr3_nt: TGTGCCAGCAGCCTAGGGCTGACTGGAAACACCATATATTTT
v_call: TRBV28
d_call: NA
clone_size: NA
j_call: TRBJ1-3

cdr3_aa: CASSPVIANTGELFF
cdr3_nt: TGTGCCAGCAGCCCAGTCATCGCGAACACCGGGGAGCTGTTTTTT
v_call: TRBV5-4
d_call: NA
clone_size: NA
j_call: TRBJ2-2

cdr3_aa: CATSTYDEQFF
cdr3_nt: TGTGCCACCAGCACTTACGATGAGCAGTTCTTC
v_call: TRBV15
d_call: NA
clone_size: NA
j_call: TRBJ2-1

cdr3_aa: CASSLGGFENTIYF
cdr3_nt: TGTGCCAGCAGCTTAGGAGGGTTTGAAAACACCATATATTTT
v_call: TRBV7-3
d_call: NA
clone_size: NA
j_call: TRBJ1-3

cdr3_aa: CTSSQDGLERGTDTQYF
cdr3_nt: TGCACCAGCAGCCAAGACGGGTTGGAGCGGGGAACAGATACGCAGTATTTT
v_call: TRBV1
d_call: NA
clone_size: NA
j_call: TRBJ2-3

cdr3_aa: CASSQESSLLINEQFF
cdr3_nt: TGCGCCAGCAGCCAAGAATCTAGCCTCCTTATTAATGAGCAGTTCTTC
v_call: TRBV4-3
d_call: NA
clone_size: NA
j_call: TRBJ2-1

cdr3_aa: CASSLVSLGGVGGWETQYF
cdr3_nt: TGTGCCAGCAGCTTAGTCTCCCTGGGGGGGGTAGGCGGTTGGGAGACCCAGTACTTC
v_call: TRBV7-8
d_call: TRBD2
clone_size: once
j_call: TRBJ2-5

cdr3_aa: CASSHQGRANYGYTF
cdr3_nt: TGTGCCAGCAGTCACCAAGGGCGCGCTAACTATGGCTACACCTTC
v_call: TRBV27
d_call: NA
clone_size: NA
j_call: TRBJ1-2

cdr3_aa: CASSSTDRNTEAFF
cdr3_nt: TGTGCCAGCAGCTCCACGGACAGGAACACTGAAGCTTTCTTT
v_call: TRBV28
d_call: NA
clone_size: NA
j_call: TRBJ1-1

cdr3_aa: CASSLKGVATNEKLFF
cdr3_nt: TGCGCCAGCAGCTTAAAGGGAGTTGCAACTAATGAAAAACTGTTTTTT
v_call: TRBV5-1
d_call: NA
clone_size: NA
j_call: TRBJ1-4

cdr3_aa: CASSLVRGGYTF
cdr3_nt: TGTGCCAGCAGCTTAGTCCGTGGCGGCTACACCTTC
v_call: TRBV7-8
d_call: NA
clone_size: NA
j_call: TRBJ1-2

cdr3_aa: CASSLAGPSGNTIYF
cdr3_nt: TGTGCCAGCAGCCTGGCGGGGCCCTCTGGAAACACCATATATTTT
v_call: TRBV7-6
d_call: NA
clone_size: NA
j_call: TRBJ1-3

cdr3_aa: CASSLSEQYF
cdr3_nt: TGTGCCAGCAGCTTATCCGAGCAGTACTTC
v_call: TRBV7-3
d_call: NA
clone_size: NA
j_call: TRBJ2-7

cdr3_aa: CASSYGGRSYEQYF
cdr3_nt: TGTGCCAGCAGTTACGGGGGGAGGTCCTACGAGCAGTACTTC
v_call: TRBV6-5
d_call: NA
clone_size: once
j_call: TRBJ2-7

cdr3_aa: CASSFRGPTNEKLFF
cdr3_nt: TGTGCCAGCAGCTTCAGGGGCCCAACTAATGAAAAACTGTTTTTT
v_call: TRBV5-3
d_call: NA
clone_size: once
j_call: TRBJ1-4

cdr3_aa: CASIPGKADTQYF
cdr3_nt: TGTGCCAGCATCCCGGGGAAGGCAGATACGCAGTATTTT
v_call: TRBV6-1
d_call: NA
clone_size: NA
j_call: TRBJ2-3

cdr3_aa: CASSDFEGHLYNEQFF
cdr3_nt: TGTGCCAGCAGTGATTTTGAGGGTCACTTGTACAATGAGCAGTTCTTC
v_call: TRBV6-1
d_call: NA
clone_size: NA
j_call: TRBJ2-1

cdr3_aa: CASSLGAVSDTEAFF
cdr3_nt: TGTGCCAGCAGCTTGGGTGCGGTCTCGGACACTGAAGCTTTCTTT
v_call: TRBV5-4
d_call: NA
clone_size: NA
j_call: TRBJ1-1

cdr3_aa: CASSLIRRDGETQYF
cdr3_nt: TGTGCCAGCAGCTTAATTCGGAGGGATGGAGAGACCCAGTACTTC
v_call: TRBV7-3
d_call: NA
clone_size: NA
j_call: TRBJ2-5

cdr3_aa: CASSRGQYNQPQHF
cdr3_nt: TGTGCCAGCAGCCGGGGACAATACAATCAGCCCCAGCATTTT
v_call: TRBV11-2
d_call: NA
clone_size: few
j_call: TRBJ1-5

cdr3_aa: CASGPSGGVGELFF
cdr3_nt: TGTGCTAGTGGCCCTAGCGGGGGTGTCGGGGAGCTGTTTTTT
v_call: TRBV12-5
d_call: TRBD2
clone_size: NA
j_call: TRBJ2-2

cdr3_aa: CASSPDRAGGYTF
cdr3_nt: TGTGCCAGCTCTCCGGACAGGGCGGGAGGCTACACCTTC
v_call: TRBV18
d_call: TRBD1
clone_size: NA
j_call: TRBJ1-2

cdr3_aa: CASSLDRGNEQFF
cdr3_nt: TGTGCCAGCAGCTTAGACAGGGGCAATGAGCAGTTCTTC
v_call: TRBV7-7
d_call: TRBD1
clone_size: NA
j_call: TRBJ2-1

cdr3_aa: CASNIQPASNSPLHF
cdr3_nt: TGTGCCAGCAATATTCAGCCAGCCTCTAATTCACCCCTCCACTTT
v_call: TRBV6-5
d_call: NA
clone_size: NA
j_call: TRBJ1-6

cdr3_aa: CASSLGGNYGYTF
cdr3_nt: TGTGCCAGCAGCTTAGGGGGGAACTATGGCTACACCTTC
v_call: TRBV7-9
d_call: NA
clone_size: once
j_call: TRBJ1-2

cdr3_aa: CASSPMGQHSNQPQHF
cdr3_nt: TGTGCCAGCTCACCGATGGGACAGCATAGCAATCAGCCCCAGCATTTT
v_call: TRBV18
d_call: TRBD1
clone_size: NA
j_call: TRBJ1-5

cdr3_aa: CASRFRGVEQYF
cdr3_nt: TGTGCCAGCCGCTTCAGAGGGGTAGAGCAGTACTTC
v_call: TRBV28
d_call: NA
clone_size: NA
j_call: TRBJ2-7